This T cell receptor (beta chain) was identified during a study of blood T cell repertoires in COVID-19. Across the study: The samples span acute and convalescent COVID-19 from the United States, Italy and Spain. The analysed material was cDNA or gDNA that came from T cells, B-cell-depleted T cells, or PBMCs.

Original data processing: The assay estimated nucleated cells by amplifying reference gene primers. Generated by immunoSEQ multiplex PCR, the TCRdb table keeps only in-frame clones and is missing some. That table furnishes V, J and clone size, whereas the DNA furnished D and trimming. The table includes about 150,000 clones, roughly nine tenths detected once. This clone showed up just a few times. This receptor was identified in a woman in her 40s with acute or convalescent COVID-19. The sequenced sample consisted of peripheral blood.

CDR3 in DNA: TGTGCCAGTATAAGGTGGCAGGGGGACACTGAAGCTTTCTTT. It is translated as CASIRWQGDTEAFF. The chain carries TRBV19 and TRBJ1-1; the match to TRBD1 covers 7 bases. Trimming at V came to 7 bases and at J to 3 bases, leaving 8 bases not matched to a gene. Germline-derived CDR1 and CDR2 are LNHDA and SQIVND (reference sequence). CDR3 length equals 14 residues.